The clone carrying this TCR beta chain came up many times. The sample originates from a study of T cell repertoires in cytomegalovirus infection. The overall study: CMV infection plus the matching HLA type was flagged by public TCR beta signatures.

V was clipped by 6 bases and J by 4 bases; unmatched bases: 8. The V gene's germline CDR1 is SGHTA and CDR2 FQGTGA. This CDR3 region has 15 residues. A single record per CDR3 protein comes from TCRdb applying MiXCR to the reads. The sample lists 200,000 to 300,000 distinct CDR3 sequences, approximately 13% occurring once. The TCR originated in a human donor in good health (CMV status not recorded). Some clones in this sample may be carry-over from other donors' samples. Source material: PBMCs. The genes are TRBV7-3 and TRBJ2-3, with 9 bases that match TRBD1. The CDR3 is CASSTGQGRADTQYF. The CDR3 DNA reads as TGTGCCAGCAGTACCGGACAGGGGAGGGCAGATACGCAGTATTTT. Drawing the rest from reference TRBV7-3 and TRBJ2-3, the complete variable domain is GAGVSQTPSNKVTEKGKYVELRCDPISGHTALYWYRQSLGQGPEFLIYFQGTGAADDSGLPNDRFFAVRPEGSVSTLKIQRTERGDSAVYLCASSTGQGRADTQYFGPGTRLTVL.